These 7 T cell receptor beta chains originate from one sample sequenced in a study of control samples from healthy donors and cancer patients (dated by TCRdb to 2018 to 2020). Libraries were made using the immunoSEQ multiplex PCR assay. In TCRdb, the immuneACCESS table is reduced to in-frame sequences with V and J assigned. These tables do not hold every clone; where another copy was compared, an unresolved V gene accounts for under half, and the others remain unexplained. In all, the sample holds 100,000 to 150,000 clones, and around 93% of those were seen once. About 1.5% of the sample is held by the ten biggest clonotypes. The sequenced sample was PBMCs. The receptors stem from a man in his fifties or sixties with head and neck cancer.

J is TRBJ1-3 and V is TRBV14; no clear D gene. The CDR3 consists of 13 residues. V gave up 0 bases and J gave up 3 bases, with 3 bases separating them. Germline values: CDR1 SGHDN, CDR2 FVKESK. CDR3 nucleotides: TGTGCCAGCAGCCAAGATCTTGGAAACACCATATATTTT. It specifies CASSQDLGNTIYF.

This clone came up once. The gene calls are TRBV2 and TRBJ2-4, with D hard to call. With 1 base removed from V and 0 bases from J, the gap between germline ends came to 7 bases. This CDR3 has 15 amino acids. Germline loops: CDR1 SNHLY, CDR2 FYNNEI. The CDR3, as DNA: TGTGCCAGCAGTGAAGATGGGCTAGCCAAAAACATTCAGTACTTC. This encodes CASSEDGLAKNIQYF.

V and J are TRBV12-3 or TRBV12-4 and TRBJ1-5, with D unclear. This CDR3 contains 12 residues. The V end lost 3 bases, the J end lost 2 bases, and 2 bases lay between the germline ends. The CDR3 spells CASSFRNQPQHF. The CDR3 region has the DNA TGTGCCAGCAGTTTCCGCAATCAGCCCCAGCATTTT.

The gene calls are TRBV6-1 and TRBJ2-7; 9 bases line up with TRBD1. Losses at the gene ends were 3 bases for V and 9 bases for J; bases not matched to a gene: 9. This CDR3 region has 14 residues. Germline CDR1 is MNHNS and CDR2 is SASEGT. The DNA for the CDR3 is TGTGCCAGCAGTGACAAAGGACAGGGGATAGGGCAGTACTTC. It specifies CASSDKGQGIGQYF.

The CDR3 coding sequence is TGTGCCAGTAGTCCGAAACAGGGGTTTGAAGCTTTCTTT. Protein: CASSPKQGFEAFF. This sequence joins TRBV19 and TRBJ1-1; 7 bases align to TRBD1. CDR1 and CDR2 (germline): LNHDA, SQIVND (reference sequence). The CDR3 spans 13 residues. J gave up 7 bases and V 5 bases, and 7 bases lay outside the gene matches.

The CDR3 here is CASSQGGPTDTQYF. As DNA, the CDR3 is TGCGCCAGCAGCCAAGGGGGCCCCACAGATACGCAGTATTTT. The chain combines TRBV4-3 with TRBJ2-3; a possible D gene is TRBD1 (5 bases). The CDR3 spans 14 residues. Germline V CDR1 and CDR2: LGHNA, YSLEER. With 1 base removed from V and 2 bases from J, the gap between germline ends came to 7 bases.

The rearrangement joins TRBV6-4 to TRBJ2-3; D gene uncertain. Germline V CDR1 and CDR2: MRHNA, SNTAGT. The V end lost 6 bases, the J end lost 2 bases, and 12 bases lay between the germline ends. The CDR3 is 14 amino acids. The CDR3 nucleotides are TGTGCCAGCAGGGCCCCCCGGGTCACAGATACGCAGTATTTT. It translates to CASRAPRVTDTQYF.